These 4 T cell receptor beta chains share one sample of origin, sequenced in a study of blood T cell repertoires in COVID-19 (dated by TCRdb to about 2020). Libraries came from the immunoSEQ multiplex PCR assay. Held by TCRdb, this immuneACCESS table contains in-frame sequences only and omits some clones. Under half of the omission traces to an unresolved V gene where checked; the cause of the rest is unknown. In this sample the table shows just over 200,000 clones, about nine tenths of which occur a single time. The ten largest clonotypes hold roughly 5.7% of the sample. The source material was peripheral blood. These receptors originate from a man older than 75 with acute or convalescent COVID-19.

This chain uses TRBV4-2 with TRBJ2-3, with TRBD2 matching over 11 bases. Trimming cost V 4 bases and J 2 bases; bases outside gene matches: 11. Germline lookup yields CDR1 LGHNA and CDR2 YNFKEQ. The CDR3 totals 18 residues. CDR3 bases: TGTGCCAGCAGCCGGACGGTAGCGGGAGGGCGGAACACAGATACGCAGTATTTT. Translated, it gives CASSRTVAGGRNTDTQYF.

The chain uses TRBV2 and TRBJ1-2, with 7 bases that match TRBD1. The V gene end was trimmed by 6 bases and the J gene end by 5 bases; junction bases not matched to a gene: 9. CDR1 SNHLY and CDR2 FYNNEI come from the germline V gene. The CDR3 loop spans 14 amino acids. In DNA form, the CDR3 reads TGTGCCAGCAGAAAGGGACAGATCGATTATGGCTACACCTTC. Translating gives CASRKGQIDYGYTF.

The chain carries TRBV27 and TRBJ1-2; D gene ambiguous. Germline values: CDR1 MNHEY, CDR2 SMNVEV (reference sequence). Trimming cost V 3 bases and J 3 bases, with 8 bases left between them. The CDR3 has 13 residues. The CDR3 DNA follows: TGTGCCAGCAGTTTGTATCAGTACTATGGCTACACCTTC. This translates into CASSLYQYYGYTF.

This rearrangement joins TRBV30 to TRBJ2-1; 9 nucleotides line up with TRBD1. CDR3 length: 14 amino acids. V gave up 1 base and J gave up 8 bases; unmatched junction bases: 6. Germline values: CDR1 GTSNPN, CDR2 SVGIG (reference sequence). This CDR3 is CAWSAGTGNYEQFF. For the CDR3, the DNA is TGTGCCTGGAGTGCCGGGACAGGGAATTATGAGCAGTTCTTC.